A single sample is the source of the 10 T cell receptor beta chains below, sequenced in a study of immune evolution from preneoplasia to lung adenocarcinoma (dated by TCRdb to 2020 to 2023). The library was generated by the immunoSEQ multiplex PCR assay. In TCRdb, the immuneACCESS table is reduced to in-frame sequences with V and J assigned. These tables do not hold every clone; where another copy was compared, an unresolved V gene accounts for under half, and the others remain unexplained. For this sample there are about 5,000 clones; roughly four fifths appear just once. The ten largest clones add up to roughly 10% of the sample. Sequencing was done on a sample of FFPE adjacent normal lung tissue. The source of these receptors is a donor at least 70 years old with lung adenocarcinoma.

Only one count was recorded for this clone. The chain is built from TRBV30 and TRBJ1-2; D gene ambiguous. This CDR3 contains 11 residues. The V end lost 2 bases, the J end lost 5 bases, and 6 bases lay between the germline ends. CDR1 is GTSNPN, CDR2 SVGIG, per germline (reference sequence). DNA for the CDR3: TGTGCCTGGAGTTCCGCTTATGGCTACACCTTC. Amino acids: CAWSSAYGYTF.

V and J are TRBV14 and TRBJ1-2; D may be TRBD1 (5 bases). V dropped 0 bases and J dropped 5 bases, with 7 bases sitting between them. The CDR3 contains 13 residues. The V gene's germline CDR1 is SGHDN and CDR2 FVKESK. CDR3 sequence (DNA): TGTGCCAGCAGCCAAGACCAGGGTTATGGCTACACCTTC. It codes for CASSQDQGYGYTF. Complete variable domain (other parts from reference TRBV14 and TRBJ1-2): EAGVTQFPSHSVIEKGQTVTLRCDPISGHDNLYWYRRVMGKEIKFLLHFVKESKQDESGMPNNRFLAERTGGTYSTLKVQPAELEDSGVYFCASSQDQGYGYTFGSGTRLTVV.

The chain uses TRBV10-3 and TRBJ1-2; tentatively, D is TRBD1 (5 bases). This CDR3 has 14 amino acids. The V gene's germline CDR1 is ENHRY and CDR2 SYGVKD. The germline V and J ends were trimmed by 5 bases and 4 bases, with 14 bases remaining between them. CDR3 in amino acids: CAISPGQLFYGYTF. In DNA, the CDR3 is TGTGCCATCAGTCCAGGGCAATTATTCTATGGCTACACCTTC.

The chain has TRBV12-1 and TRBJ1-2; the D call in the table, TRBD1, was not verified against the DNA. TRBV12-1 is given as a pseudogene. The CDR3 is 16 amino acids. The CDR3 nucleotides read TGTGCCAGCAGCTTTTCCCCGGCCGGACAGCCGTATGGCTACACCTTC. Its translation: CASSFSPAGQPYGYTF.

The chain recombines TRBV10-3 with TRBJ2-1, with 7 bases that match TRBD2. CDR3 length: 12 residues. The trim removed 10 bases at V and 6 bases at J, leaving 6 bases unmatched. The germline V gene encodes CDR1 ENHRY and CDR2 SYGVKD. The CDR3 region is CATGLVTNEQFF. The CDR3 nucleotides read TGTGCCACCGGACTAGTAACCAATGAGCAGTTCTTC.

The rearrangement uses TRBV2 and TRBJ2-5, with 7 bases identical to TRBD2. V gave up 5 bases and J gave up 5 bases; unmatched junction bases: 8. Germline-derived CDR1 and CDR2 are SNHLY and FYNNEI. CDR3 length: 14 residues. The chain's CDR3 is CASSHEMGGETQYF. In DNA form, the CDR3 reads TGTGCCAGCAGTCATGAAATGGGGGGGGAGACCCAGTACTTC.

The chain joins TRBV29-1 to TRBJ2-5; D not resolved. Germline V gene lookup returns CDR1 SQVTM and CDR2 ANQGSEA. V lost 3 bases and J 7 bases, leaving 9 bases between the germline ends. The CDR3 loop spans 11 amino acids. CDR3 in DNA: TGCAGCGTTGAGGTGTGGGGGACCCAGTACTTC. Protein product: CSVEVWGTQYF.

The chain recombines TRBV28 with TRBJ1-1; TRBD1 might be the D (5 bases). This CDR3 spans 14 amino acids. Germline CDR1 and CDR2: MDHEN and SYDVKM. Trimming stripped 3 bases from V and 10 bases from J, with 18 bases between. The CDR3 DNA sequence: TGTGCCAGCAGTTTTCTAGGGGAAGAGGTGAGAGCTTTCTTT. This sequence encodes CASSFLGEEVRAFF. The full variable domain, its missing parts supplied by reference TRBV28 and TRBJ1-1, is DVKVTQSSRYLVKRTGEKVFLECVQDMDHENMFWYRQDPGLGLRLIYFSYDVKMKEKGDIPEGYSVSREKKERFSLILESASTNQTSMYLCASSFLGEEVRAFFGQGTRLTVV.

The rearrangement links TRBV5-1 to TRBJ2-2; D is undetermined. Trimming stripped 4 bases from V and 4 bases from J, with 17 bases between. Germline-derived CDR1 and CDR2 are SGHRS and YFSETQ. The CDR3 spans 16 residues. The DNA of the CDR3 is TGCGCCAGCAGCACACAATACGGGTTTGGCACCGGGGAGCTGTTTTTT. Its protein product is CASSTQYGFGTGELFF.

This chain's CDR3 is CASSGVAGELFF. The CDR3 DNA follows: TGCGCCAGCAGCGGGGTCGCCGGGGAGCTGTTTTTT. The V gene is TRBV5-1, the J gene TRBJ2-2; no reliable D call. V was pared by 4 bases and J by 6 bases, with 7 bases between. Germline V CDR1 and CDR2: SGHRS, YFSETQ. The CDR3 has 12 residues.